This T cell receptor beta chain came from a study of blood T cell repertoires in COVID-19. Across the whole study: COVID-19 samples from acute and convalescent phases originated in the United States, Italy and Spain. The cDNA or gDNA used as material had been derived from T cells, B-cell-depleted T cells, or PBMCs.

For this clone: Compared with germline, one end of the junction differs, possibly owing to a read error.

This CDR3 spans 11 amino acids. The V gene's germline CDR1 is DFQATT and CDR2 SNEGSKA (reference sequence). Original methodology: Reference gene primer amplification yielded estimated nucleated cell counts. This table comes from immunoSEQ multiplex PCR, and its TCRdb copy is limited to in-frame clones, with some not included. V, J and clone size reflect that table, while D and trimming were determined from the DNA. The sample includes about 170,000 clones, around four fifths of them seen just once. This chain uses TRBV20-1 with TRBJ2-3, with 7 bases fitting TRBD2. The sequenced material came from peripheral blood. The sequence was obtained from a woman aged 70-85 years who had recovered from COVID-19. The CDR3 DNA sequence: TGCAGTGCTAGAGCCATTGGGACTACGGATTTT. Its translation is CSARAIGTTDF.